Included here is one T cell receptor beta chain sequence, with context. This record comes from a study of blood T cell repertoires in COVID-19. Overall study context: PBMCs, B-cell-depleted T cells, or T cells were the source of the cDNA or gDNA that made up the material.

The CDR3 contains 15 residues. V lost 8 bases and J lost 3, with 22 bases in between. CDR1 GTSNPN and CDR2 SVGIG come from the germline V gene (reference sequence). Seattle's enrolled individuals joined amid active infection and were then monitored longitudinally. Per the original data handling: Amplification with reference gene primers provided the estimates of nucleated cell counts. The repertoire was sequenced with immunoSEQ multiplex PCR; TCRdb's copy has only in-frame clones and lacks some. That table gives V, J and clone size, and the DNA gave D and trimming. The table includes 150,000 or so clones, around 93% detected once.

This rearrangement joins TRBV30 to TRBJ1-2; a weak D match, TRBD1 (6 bases). The sequencing input was peripheral blood. The sequence was collected from a man between 25 and 39 years old with COVID-19, enrolled during active disease. CDR3 bases: TGTGCCAGCGGCGGGACATTCCGGGGGGACTATGGCTACACCTTC. Its translation is CASGGTFRGDYGYTF.